This entry lists 32 T cell receptor beta chains sequenced from one sample in a study of T cells expressing NK-cell markers. One entry per CDR3 protein, without DNA, is what TCRdb gives after re-calling the 5' RACE reads. The specimen's table records fewer than 18,000 distinct CDR3 sequences. The material sequenced was blood T cells: a sorted CD56 or NKG2C T cell subset, CD4+ or CD8+ T cells, or bulk PBMC T cells (not recorded which). The receptors shown here come from a man aged 18-70 years in good health.

V is TRBV3-1 and J is TRBJ1-1; with no DNA, the TCRdb D assignment of TRBD1 cannot be verified. CDR1 is LGHDT, CDR2 YNNKEL, per germline (reference sequence). This CDR3 spans 13 amino acids. The CDR3 sequence: CASSQEEWGFTFF.

The rearrangement joins TRBV7-9 to TRBJ1-6; TCRdb outputs TRBD1, but without DNA this stays unchecked. The CDR3 extends over 16 amino acids. The V gene's germline CDR1 is SEHNR and CDR2 FQNEAQ (reference sequence). CDR3 amino acids: CASSAGQASYNSPLHF.

The chain is built from TRBV5-1 and TRBJ2-5; checking the TCRdb D call of TRBD2 is not possible without DNA. The germline V gene has CDR1 SGHRS and CDR2 YFSETQ. This CDR3 has 16 amino acids. CDR3 region: CASSYSLAGVQETQYF. The whole variable domain, filled in from reference TRBV5-1 and TRBJ2-5, reads KAGVTQTPRYLIKTRGQQVTLSCSPISGHRSVSWYQQTPGQGLQFLFEYFSETQRNKGNFPGRFSGRQFSNSRSEMNVSTLELGDSALYLCASSYSLAGVQETQYFGPGTRLLVL.

The V gene is TRBV7-8, the J gene TRBJ2-1; the D call from TCRdb, TRBD2, cannot be confirmed without DNA. CDR3 size: 17 residues. The germline V gene has CDR1 SGHVS and CDR2 FQNEAQ. The CDR3 sequence: CASSGASGAISYNEQFF.

This chain connects TRBV7-2 to TRBJ2-4; there is no DNA to check the TCRdb D call of TRBD2. CDR1 and CDR2 (germline): SGHTA, FQGNSA. The CDR3 is 16 amino acids. CDR3 loop: CASSPYSGTTTNIQYF.

The chain links TRBV15 to TRBJ2-2; checking the TCRdb D call of TRBD2 is not possible without DNA. The CDR3 extends over 13 amino acids. Germline V CDR1 and CDR2: LNHNV, YYDKDF (reference sequence). CDR3 sequence: CATSPSVSGELFF. The full variable domain, completed using reference TRBV15 and TRBJ2-2, is DAMVIQNPRYQVTQFGKPVTLSCSQTLNHNVMYWYQQKSSQAPKLLFHYYDKDFNNEADTPDNFQSRRPNTSFCFLDIRSPGLGDTAMYLCATSPSVSGELFFGEGSRLTVL.

This chain connects TRBV5-5 to TRBJ2-3; TCRdb selects TRBD2, and the lack of DNA leaves this call unchecked. The CDR3 spans 15 residues. Per germline, CDR1 SGHKS and CDR2 YYEKEE (reference sequence). The CDR3: CASSFSGAPTDTQYF.

V gene TRBV10-3 combines with J gene TRBJ2-1; lacking DNA, the TRBD1 call made by TCRdb goes unchecked. The CDR3 consists of 18 residues. Germline CDR1 and CDR2: ENHRY and SYGVKD. CDR3 sequence reads: CAISESSTRRIGGNEQFF.

The J gene is TRBJ2-5, the V gene TRBV7-6. Germline CDR1 and CDR2: SGHVS and FNYEAQ. The CDR3 extends over 15 amino acids. CDR3 sequence: CASSLVAHPQETQYF.

The chain recombines TRBV28 with TRBJ2-5; TCRdb calls TRBD1, which cannot be checked without DNA. CDR3 length: 14 amino acids. Looked up from germline, CDR1 is MDHEN and CDR2 is SYDVKM. The CDR3 is CASTTPGGQETQYF.

The chain links TRBV12-3 or TRBV12-4 to TRBJ1-5; TCRdb's D call, TRBD1, is unchecked because there is no DNA. The CDR3 extends over 14 amino acids. The chain's CDR3 is CASSLGTSQGAQHF.

CDR3 amino acids: CASRGLTGRSYEQYF. The genes are TRBV5-1 and TRBJ2-7; with no DNA, the TCRdb D assignment of TRBD1 cannot be verified. The germline gives CDR1 SGHRS, CDR2 YFSETQ. The CDR3 is 15 amino acids. Full variable domain (outside the CDR3, taken from reference TRBV5-1 and TRBJ2-7): KAGVTQTPRYLIKTRGQQVTLSCSPISGHRSVSWYQQTPGQGLQFLFEYFSETQRNKGNFPGRFSGRQFSNSRSEMNVSTLELGDSALYLCASRGLTGRSYEQYFGPGTRLTVT.

V is TRBV12-3 or TRBV12-4 and J is TRBJ1-2. There are 14 residues in the CDR3. CDR3: CASSLGSSNYGYTF.

The V and J genes are TRBV20-1 and TRBJ1-3. In germline, CDR1 is DFQATT, CDR2 SNEGSKA (reference sequence). The CDR3 has 15 residues. CDR3 loop: CSARDLQYSGNTIYF.

This chain links TRBV7-6 with TRBJ2-1; TCRdb reports TRBD2, a call that lacks DNA to check it against. The CDR3 has 16 residues. Germline values: CDR1 SGHVS, CDR2 FNYEAQ. The CDR3 reads CASSLESSRASNEQFF.

This sequence joins TRBV18 and TRBJ1-2; TCRdb proposes TRBD1, but this gene call is untestable without DNA. CDR1 KGHSH and CDR2 LQKENI come from the germline V gene. This CDR3 region has 13 residues. CDR3 region: CASSTDRNYGYTF. The whole variable domain, remainder taken from reference TRBV18 and TRBJ1-2, is NAGVMQNPRHLVRRRGQEARLRCSPMKGHSHVYWYRQLPEEGLKFMVYLQKENIIDESGMPKERFSAEFPKEGPSILRIQQVVRGDSAAYFCASSTDRNYGYTFGSGTRLTVV.

The J gene is TRBJ1-4, the V gene TRBV27; TCRdb's D gene call, TRBD1, goes unchecked for lack of DNA. Per germline, CDR1 MNHEY and CDR2 SMNVEV (reference sequence). This CDR3 region has 14 residues. CDR3 residues: CASGGDSTNEKLFF.

This sequence joins TRBV3-1 and TRBJ2-2; no DNA is available, so the TRBD2 call from TCRdb remains unchecked. CDR3 length: 17 amino acids. The V gene's germline CDR1 is LGHDT and CDR2 YNNKEL (reference sequence). The CDR3 sequence: CASSAQGLAGRGGELFF.

This chain's CDR3 is CASSDGTVREQYF. V and J are TRBV2 and TRBJ2-7; TCRdb selects TRBD1, and the lack of DNA leaves this call unchecked. The length of the CDR3 is 13 residues. Germline V gene lookup returns CDR1 SNHLY and CDR2 FYNNEI.

V and J are TRBV2 and TRBJ2-5; TCRdb's D call of TRBD1 is untestable without DNA. The CDR3 runs 17 residues. CDR1 and CDR2 from the germline V gene are SNHLY and FYNNEI. CDR3 sequence: CASSAVRRGQYQETQYF.

This chain connects TRBV18 to TRBJ1-1. The CDR3 runs to 13 residues. Germline V gene lookup returns CDR1 KGHSH and CDR2 LQKENI. The CDR3 reads CASSPRGGTEAFF.

The chain employs TRBV3-1 and TRBJ2-4. This CDR3 comprises 13 residues. Germline CDR1 LGHDT, CDR2 YNNKEL (reference sequence). The CDR3 region is CASSQRSSGIQYF. The variable domain in full, with the rest retrieved from reference TRBV3-1 and TRBJ2-4, is DTAVSQTPKYLVTQMGNDKSIKCEQNLGHDTMYWYKQDSKKFLKIMFSYNNKELIINETVPNRFSPKSPDKAHLNLHINSLELGDSAVYFCASSQRSSGIQYFGAGTRLSVL.

The rearrangement uses TRBV5-5 and TRBJ1-4. The CDR3 has 15 amino acids. Looked up from germline, CDR1 is SGHKS and CDR2 is YYEKEE (reference sequence). The CDR3 reads CASSSLGGWNEKLFF. The entire variable domain, with the rest obtained from reference TRBV5-5 and TRBJ1-4, is as follows: DAGVTQSPTHLIKTRGQQVTLRCSPISGHKSVSWYQQVLGQGPQFIFQYYEKEERGRGNFPDRFSARQFPNYSSELNVNALLLGDSALYLCASSSLGGWNEKLFFGSGTQLSVL.

J is TRBJ2-1 and V is TRBV19; TCRdb designates TRBD2, a call that cannot be tested without DNA. The CDR3 runs to 16 residues. The V gene's germline CDR1 is LNHDA and CDR2 SQIVND (reference sequence). The CDR3 region is CASNSRGLAVYNEQFF. Full variable domain (outside the CDR3, taken from reference TRBV19 and TRBJ2-1): DGGITQSPKYLFRKEGQNVTLSCEQNLNHDAMYWYRQDPGQGLRLIYYSQIVNDFQKGDIAEGYSVSREKKESFPLTVTSAQKNPTAFYLCASNSRGLAVYNEQFFGPGTRLTVL.

This chain uses TRBV14 with TRBJ1-1; without DNA, the TCRdb call of TRBD1 cannot be checked. This CDR3 is 15 amino acids long. Germline CDR1 SGHDN, CDR2 FVKESK. The CDR3 is CASSQGAWGWIGAFF.

J is TRBJ2-5 and V is TRBV6-2 or TRBV6-3; TCRdb picks TRBD2, but there is no DNA to check that call. The CDR3 has 17 residues. Germline V gene lookup returns CDR1 MNHEY and CDR2 SVGEGT. CDR3 in amino acids: CASRRTRTSGLQETQYF.

The chain uses TRBV27 and TRBJ2-1; as DNA is missing, the TRBD2 call by TCRdb cannot be tested. CDR1 is MNHEY, CDR2 SMNVEV, per germline (reference sequence). The CDR3 contains 13 residues. The CDR3 reads CASSLLLANEQFF.

The genes are TRBV7-9 and TRBJ2-2; TCRdb lists TRBD2, though no DNA is available to test this call. CDR1 and CDR2 from the germline V gene are SEHNR and FQNEAQ (reference sequence). The CDR3 covers 15 residues. The CDR3 reads CASRIAPGLPGELFF.

CDR3 sequence reads: CASTYGGVSGQPQHF. V gene TRBV5-5 combines with J gene TRBJ1-5; with no DNA, the TCRdb D assignment of TRBD1 cannot be verified. This CDR3 spans 15 amino acids. Germline V gene sequence: CDR1 SGHKS, CDR2 YYEKEE (reference sequence).

The chain's CDR3 is CASSSASGVAETQYF. This sequence joins TRBV4-2 and TRBJ2-5; with no DNA, the TCRdb D assignment of TRBD2 cannot be verified. Germline V lookup: CDR1 LGHNA, CDR2 YNFKEQ. CDR3 length equals 15 residues.

The V and J genes are TRBV29-1 and TRBJ2-5. CDR3 length: 14 amino acids. Per the germline V gene, CDR1 is SQVTM and CDR2 is ANQGSEA. The CDR3 spells CSAFREGIVETQYF.

The chain joins TRBV5-4 to TRBJ2-1; the D gene TCRdb calls, TRBD2, cannot be checked with no DNA. CDR3 size: 18 residues. Germline V lookup: CDR1 SGHNT, CDR2 YYREEE (reference sequence). CDR3 protein: CASSYLGLAGGIFDEQFF. The full variable domain, rest sourced from reference TRBV5-4 and TRBJ2-1, is ETGVTQSPTHLIKTRGQQVTLRCSSQSGHNTVSWYQQALGQGPQFIFQYYREEENGRGNFPPRFSGLQFPNYSSELNVNALELDDSALYLCASSYLGLAGGIFDEQFFGPGTRLTVL.